This T cell receptor beta chain was documented in a study of blood T cell repertoires in COVID-19. Study in general: Sites across the United States, Italy and Spain contributed samples from acute and convalescent COVID-19. In each case, the material was cDNA or gDNA derived from T cells, B-cell-depleted T cells, or PBMCs.

The CDR3 sequence is 14 residues long. Germline trimming cut 3 bases from V and 7 bases from J; bases unmatched to any gene: 7. From germline, CDR1 is MGHDK and CDR2 SYGVNS. The Seattle patients, enrolled during active infection, were followed longitudinally. Study processing details: Estimation of nucleated cell counts was performed using reference gene primer amplification. Clones were sequenced by immunoSEQ multiplex PCR, and TCRdb holds only the in-frame ones, with some missing. V and J calls plus clone size are reproduced from that table; the DNA served to infer D and trimming. The sample consists of around 470,000 clones, 85% to 90% of them appearing once.

The genes are TRBV25-1 and TRBJ2-5; TRBD2 matches 8 bases. Specimen: peripheral blood. The receptor comes from a man aged 18 to 29 with COVID-19, enrolled during active disease. The CDR3 DNA reads as TGTGCCAGCAGTGATCCTAGCGGGTTCGGGACCCAGTACTTC. Its translation is CASSDPSGFGTQYF. Together with reference TRBV25-1 and TRBJ2-5, the CDR3 gives the full variable domain: EADIYQTPRYLVIGTGKKITLECSQTMGHDKMYWYQQDPGMELHLIHYSYGVNSTEKGDLSSESTVSRIRTEHFPLTLESARPSHTSQYLCASSDPSGFGTQYFGPGTRLLVL.